This record looks at one T cell receptor beta chain sequence and its context. The sample is drawn from a study of T cell changes during pregnancy in multiple sclerosis. Germline lookup yields CDR1 ENHRY and CDR2 SYGVKD. Trimming at V came to 6 bases and at J to 5 bases, leaving 8 bases not matched to a gene. This CDR3 is 14 amino acids long. Repertoires were generated with immunoSEQ multiplex PCR, while TCRdb's copy carries only in-frame clones and drops some. The data contain about 76,000 clones, roughly 89% of them singletons. This sample comprised peripheral blood, obtained after pregnancy. This clonotype originated in a female donor in good health, enrolled as a control in a pregnancy study. The rearrangement joins TRBV10-3 to TRBJ2-7; TRBD1 matches at 9 bases. The CDR3 sequence: CAISGTGGMNEQYF. The CDR3 DNA is TGTGCCATCAGCGGTACAGGGGGCATGAACGAGCAGTACTTC.